This TCR beta chain was sequenced during a study of chemoradiotherapy in HPV16-positive cancers. Sequencing was performed with immunoSEQ multiplex PCR; in TCRdb, only in-frame clones are kept and a portion is missing. The sample records approximately 35,000 clones, roughly 90% being singletons. Samples were taken several times over chemoradiotherapy. This receptor was taken from a human donor with HPV-associated anogenital cancer. The input for sequencing was blood, taken from a patient who underwent chemoradiotherapy.

CDR3 bases: TGTGCCAGCTCACCTCAGGGGGCTGGTGAAGCTTTCTTT. It codes for CASSPQGAGEAFF. The chain carries TRBV18 and TRBJ1-1; TRBD1 aligns across 8 bases. CDR3 length: 13 residues. The germline CDR1 and CDR2 sequences are KGHSH and LQKENI. The J segment lost 7 bases and the V segment lost 3 bases, leaving 4 bases of the junction unmatched.